The 11 T cell receptor beta chains below were found in one sample sequenced in a study of a mutant IDH1 vaccine in newly diagnosed glioma. This sample's time point: week 23, last vaccination. Each vaccine dose was 300 ug of mutant IDH1 20-mer peptide, with topical imiquimod. The antigens for these receptors are not known. Data came from immunoSEQ multiplex PCR; TCRdb stores just in-frame clones and leaves some out. Found here are approximately 67,000 clones, approximately 87% of them singletons; the top ten hold about 14%. The sequences come from PBMCs, collected from a glioma patient whose treatment included an IDH1 peptide vaccine. These receptors were obtained from a young man with glioma.

This clone appeared a few times. The sample contains more than one DNA sequence encoding this CDR3. V usage is TRBV18 and J usage is TRBJ1-1; maybe TRBD1 (5 bases). The CDR3 sequence is 13 residues long. CDR1 is KGHSH and CDR2 is LQKENI in the germline V gene. V lost 3 bases and J lost 2, with 7 bases in between. The CDR3, as DNA: TGTGCCAGCTCACCTCAGGGAAACACTGAAGCTTTCTTT. This encodes CASSPQGNTEAFF.

As DNA, the CDR3 is TGTGCCAGCAGACCCAGGGTTGCTAATGAAAAACTGTTTTTT. As protein: CASRPRVANEKLFF. The chain is built from TRBV7-9 and TRBJ1-4; maybe TRBD1 (5 bases). Per germline, CDR1 SEHNR and CDR2 FQNEAQ (reference sequence). The CDR3 length is 14 residues. V dropped 6 bases and J dropped 3 bases, with 11 bases sitting between them.

As DNA, the CDR3 is TGCGCCAGCAGTGAAGGACTGAACCGATTTGAAAAACTGTTTTTT. This gives the protein CASSEGLNRFEKLFF. The rearrangement uses TRBV10-2 and TRBJ1-4; D unclear. Germline CDR1 and CDR2: WSHSY and SAAADI. V shed 3 bases and J shed 7 bases, with 15 bases lying between them. This CDR3 region has 15 residues.

The chain couples TRBV4-3 to TRBJ1-2; D possibly corresponds to TRBD1 (5 bases). The CDR3 sequence is 15 residues long. CDR1 and CDR2 from the germline V gene are LGHNA and YSLEER. With 1 base removed from V and 4 bases from J, the gap between germline ends came to 13 bases. Here the CDR3 reads CASSQVGNRSYGYTF. The DNA of the CDR3 is TGCGCCAGCAGCCAAGTGGGGAACAGGAGCTATGGCTACACCTTC.

The V gene is TRBV7-2, the J gene TRBJ1-2; 8 bases agree with TRBD1. V shed 5 bases, J shed 4 bases, and the junction held 12 bases outside the gene matches. The CDR3 spans 16 residues. Germline V gene sequence: CDR1 SGHTA, CDR2 FQGNSA. The CDR3, as DNA: TGTGCCAGCAGCAAGGAACAGGGGGTCGTTGCCTATGGCTACACCTTC. Protein sequence: CASSKEQGVVAYGYTF.

The V and J genes are TRBV5-4 and TRBJ2-5; possibly TRBD2 for D (6 bases). Trimming stripped 2 bases from V and 1 base from J, with 9 bases between. The CDR3 totals 14 residues. Germline CDR1 is SGHNT and CDR2 is YYREEE (reference sequence). The CDR3 region is CASSFTGLQETQYF. In nucleotides, the CDR3 is TGTGCCAGCAGCTTTACGGGACTCCAAGAGACCCAGTACTTC.

This chain connects TRBV4-3 to TRBJ1-5; a possible D gene is TRBD1 (5 bases). CDR3 length: 18 residues. V was shortened by 0 bases and J by 2 bases, with 17 bases between the two germline ends. The germline CDR1 and CDR2 sequences are LGHNA and YSLEER. CDR3 nucleotide sequence: TGCGCCAGCAGCCAAGATAACAGGAGGGGTCAGGGCAATCAGCCCCAGCATTTT. Its protein product is CASSQDNRRGQGNQPQHF.

The chain combines TRBV4-3 with TRBJ1-1; weak D call: TRBD1 (5 bases). Trimming shortened V by 4 bases and J by 1 base, and 13 bases separated the two germline ends. Per the germline V gene, CDR1 is LGHNA and CDR2 is YSLEER. CDR3 length: 15 residues. CDR3 sequence (DNA): TGCGCCAGCAGCCTTCAGGAGAGGGGGAACACTGAAGCTTTCTTT. Translated, it gives CASSLQERGNTEAFF.

The chain links TRBV7-6 to TRBJ2-7, with 9 positions matching TRBD1. This CDR3 is 15 amino acids long. The V gene end was trimmed by 3 bases and the J gene end by 4 bases; junction bases not matched to a gene: 7. In germline, CDR1 is SGHVS, CDR2 FNYEAQ. The CDR3 coding sequence is TGTGCCAGCAGCTTCTCACAGGGGGCAGAGTACGAGCAGTACTTC. Translation: CASSFSQGAEYEQYF.

The chain is built from TRBV6-6 and TRBJ2-7, with TRBD2 identical over 7 bases. Trimming at V came to 5 bases and at J to 5 bases, leaving 15 bases not matched to a gene. There are 16 residues in the CDR3. Germline assignment: CDR1 MNHNY and CDR2 SVGAGI (reference sequence). CDR3 nucleotide sequence: TGTGCCAGCAGTCTCCGACTAGCAACCACCAAAAACGAGCAGTACTTC. This translates into CASSLRLATTKNEQYF.

This chain uses TRBV5-4 with TRBJ1-2; D unclear. Germline V gives CDR1 SGHNT, CDR2 YYREEE (reference sequence). V was shortened by 1 base and J by 7 bases, with 20 bases between the two germline ends. The CDR3 is 16 residues long. The CDR3 protein is CASSLNGQAMNRGYTF. In DNA form, the CDR3 reads TGTGCCAGCAGCTTGAATGGGCAGGCCATGAATCGTGGCTACACCTTC.